One sample yielded the 32 T cell receptor beta chains listed below, sequenced in a study of shared clonotypes between healthy human individuals. The table came from immunoSEQ multiplex PCR; TCRdb's copy has only in-frame clones and leaves some out. The profile shows 2,100,000 or so clones, under 97% of them singletons. The specimen was naive CD4+ T cells sorted from blood. Subset: CD45RA+ positively selected. These receptor sequences come from a man younger than 35 in good health.

The genes are TRBV7-6 and TRBJ1-3; D possibly corresponds to TRBD1 (6 bases). The CDR3 is 17 residues long. V gave up 0 bases and J gave up 1 base, with 13 bases separating them. From germline, CDR1 is SGHVS and CDR2 FNYEAQ. CDR3 loop: CASSLADSGASGNTIYF. DNA of the CDR3: TGTGCCAGCAGCTTAGCGGACTCAGGGGCGTCTGGAAACACCATATATTTT.

This clone was seen just once. J is TRBJ2-1 and V is TRBV7-2; 11 bases map to TRBD2. V shed 5 bases and J 2 bases; nucleotides not matched to a gene: 5. The CDR3 has 16 amino acids. Germline-derived CDR1 and CDR2 are SGHTA and FQGNSA. The CDR3 region has the DNA TGTGCCAGCAGCGGATCGGGACTAGCGGCCTACAATGAGCAGTTCTTC. It yields the protein CASSGSGLAAYNEQFF.

On this clone itself: The sample carries other DNA sequences with the same CDR3. The chain uses TRBV29-1 and TRBJ2-7, with D perhaps assigned TRBD1 or TRBD2 (6 bases each). Germline lookup yields CDR1 SQVTM and CDR2 ANQGSEA. V lost 0 bases and J 4 bases, leaving 7 bases between the germline ends. There are 12 residues in the CDR3. The CDR3 loop is CSVEEGGYEQYF. CDR3 coding DNA: TGCAGCGTTGAAGAAGGGGGGTACGAGCAGTACTTC.

This clone was observed a single time. The chain recombines TRBV2 with TRBJ1-5; D call uncertain. V was pared by 6 bases and J by 4 bases, with 10 bases between. The CDR3 totals 13 residues. Looked up from germline, CDR1 is SNHLY and CDR2 is FYNNEI. CDR3 sequence (DNA): TGTGCCAGCAGGCAGGAATTTAATCAGCCCCAGCATTTT. This translates into CASRQEFNQPQHF.

The chain employs TRBV27 and TRBJ2-3, with TRBD1 matching 11 bases. V dropped 6 bases and J dropped 5; count of bases not matched to a gene: 10. Germline V gives CDR1 MNHEY, CDR2 SMNVEV (reference sequence). The CDR3 consists of 16 residues. The CDR3 DNA is TGTGCCAGCAGGTCCCCCGGGACAGGGGGGAAAGATACGCAGTATTTT. Protein: CASRSPGTGGKDTQYF.

The chain recombines TRBV2 with TRBJ2-5; D not resolved. Trimming took off 8 bases at V and 2 bases at J, with 12 bases between the two ends. The CDR3 covers 13 residues. The germline gives CDR1 SNHLY, CDR2 FYNNEI. DNA of the CDR3: TGTGCCAGCTACCTTGGGGTACAAGAGACCCAGTACTTC. It encodes CASYLGVQETQYF.

Remarks on this clone: Other DNA sequences in this specimen translate into the identical CDR3. The gene calls are TRBV5-6 and TRBJ1-1; 10 bases match TRBD1. Germline loops: CDR1 SGHDT, CDR2 YYEEEE. V shed 2 bases, J shed 5 bases, and the junction held 3 bases outside the gene matches. The CDR3 length is 14 residues. The CDR3 DNA reads TGTGCCAGCAGCTTTCGGACAGGGGGAACTGAAGCTTTCTTT. Translation gives CASSFRTGGTEAFF.

The chain couples TRBV9 to TRBJ1-1, with D uncertain. V shed 0 bases and J shed 2 bases, with 8 bases lying between them. Germline V gives CDR1 SGDLS, CDR2 YYNGEE. The CDR3 totals 14 residues. CDR3: CASSVGSQNTEAFF. The DNA for the CDR3 is TGTGCCAGCAGCGTAGGGTCTCAAAACACTGAAGCTTTCTTT. The entire variable domain, with the rest obtained from reference TRBV9 and TRBJ1-1, is as follows: DSGVTQTPKHLITATGQRVTLRCSPRSGDLSVYWYQQSLDQGLQFLIQYYNGEERAKGNILERFSAQQFPDLHSELNLSSLELGDSALYFCASSVGSQNTEAFFGQGTRLTVV.

V usage is TRBV30 and J usage is TRBJ2-3; D possibly corresponds to TRBD1 (5 bases). Germline loops: CDR1 GTSNPN, CDR2 SVGIG (reference sequence). The CDR3 length is 10 residues. CDR3 in amino acids: CGARGDTQYF. CDR3 bases: TGTGGGGCAAGGGGAGATACGCAGTATTTT.

The chain joins TRBV6-5 to TRBJ2-3; no clear D gene. Germline-derived CDR1 and CDR2 are MNHEY and SVGAGI. Trimming removed 5 bases from V and 2 bases from J, with 11 bases in between. The CDR3 has 14 amino acids. The CDR3 spells CASSPRAVTDTQYF. CDR3 nucleotides: TGTGCCAGCAGTCCACGGGCAGTCACAGATACGCAGTATTTT.

The J gene is TRBJ1-1, the V gene TRBV19, with a tentative D call TRBD1 (5 bases). CDR3 length: 14 residues. Germline CDR1 and CDR2: LNHDA and SQIVND (reference sequence). With 9 bases removed from V and 5 bases from J, the gap between germline ends came to 19 bases. CDR3 protein: CASVPLGGVTEAFF. The DNA for the CDR3 is TGTGCCAGCGTACCCCTGGGGGGAGTGACTGAAGCTTTCTTT.

CDR3 amino acids: CASSEEMGLAGYTF. The CDR3 DNA is TGTGCCAGCAGTGAAGAGATGGGGCTAGCTGGCTACACCTTC. This rearrangement joins TRBV6-1 to TRBJ1-2; TRBD1 might be the D (5 bases). The germline gives CDR1 MNHNS, CDR2 SASEGT. CDR3 length: 14 residues. Trimming pared 1 base from V and 7 bases from J, leaving 13 bases between.

This sequence joins TRBV4-1 and TRBJ2-5, with unresolved D. The CDR3 extends over 13 amino acids. The germline V and J ends were trimmed by 4 bases and 5 bases, with 11 bases remaining between them. Germline V gene lookup returns CDR1 MGHRA and CDR2 YSYEKL. CDR3 nucleotides: TGCGCCAGCAGCCCTCCGGGCACCGAGACCCAGTACTTC. It encodes CASSPPGTETQYF.

The chain employs TRBV4-2 and TRBJ2-7; a weak D match, TRBD2 (6 bases). The CDR3 loop spans 14 amino acids. The V end lost 3 bases, the J end lost 4 bases, and 13 bases lay between the germline ends. Germline V gene sequence: CDR1 LGHNA, CDR2 YNFKEQ. For the CDR3, the DNA is TGTGCCAGCAGCCAGGGGGGAAACCCGTACGAGCAGTACTTC. Residues: CASSQGGNPYEQYF.

This rearrangement joins TRBV29-1 to TRBJ2-7; 8 bases agree with TRBD1. CDR1 is SQVTM, CDR2 ANQGSEA, per germline. The junction had 10 bases not matched to a gene; V was cut back by 3 bases and J by 3 bases. This CDR3 region has 15 residues. CDR3 in amino acids: CSVEARGREGYEQYF. In DNA form, the CDR3 reads TGCAGCGTTGAGGCCAGGGGGCGTGAAGGCTACGAGCAGTACTTC.

CDR3 amino acids: CASTGYNTDTQYF. The DNA of the CDR3 is TGTGCCAGCACCGGCTACAACACAGATACGCAGTATTTT. The chain couples TRBV7-2 to TRBJ2-3; D remains ambiguous. Germline V gene data show CDR1 as SGHTA and CDR2 as FQGNSA. The CDR3 extends over 13 amino acids. With 7 bases removed from V and 2 bases from J, the gap between germline ends came to 10 bases.

The chain is built from TRBV10-3 and TRBJ1-1; D uncertain. The V end lost 0 bases, the J end lost 0 bases, and 5 bases lay between the germline ends. The CDR3 is made up of 14 amino acids. Germline loops: CDR1 ENHRY, CDR2 SYGVKD. The CDR3 nucleotides read TGTGCCATCAGTGAGTCTTACGTGAACACTGAAGCTTTCTTT. Residues: CAISESYVNTEAFF.

This chain links TRBV28 with TRBJ1-4; TRBD1 might be the D (6 bases). The CDR3 spans 14 residues. The V gene's germline CDR1 is MDHEN and CDR2 SYDVKM. Trimming left V 6 bases short and J 3 bases short, with 11 bases between. CDR3 residues: CASSQGPPNEKLFF. The DNA of the CDR3 is TGTGCCAGCAGCCAGGGGCCCCCTAATGAAAAACTGTTTTTT.

V is TRBV5-3 and J is TRBJ1-2; D is ambiguous. TRBV5-3 is reported as an ORF; its role is uncertain. V lost 3 bases and J lost 1, with 19 bases in between. The CDR3 length is 17 residues. The CDR3 coding sequence is TGTGCCAGAAGCTCCGCGCCCCAGGATGACTTTAACTATGGCTACACCTTC. Translation: CARSSAPQDDFNYGYTF.

V and J are TRBV11-2 and TRBJ2-3, with no clear D. The CDR3 runs to 12 residues. Germline V gene sequence: CDR1 SGHAT, CDR2 FQNNGV. V shed 8 bases and J shed 5 bases, with 11 bases lying between them. The CDR3 region is CASAVWGDTQYF. CDR3 sequence (DNA): TGTGCCAGCGCAGTGTGGGGAGATACGCAGTATTTT.

Notes on this clone: In the same sample, other DNA sequences code for this CDR3. The gene calls are TRBV6-1 and TRBJ1-4; tentatively, D is TRBD1 (5 bases). Per germline, CDR1 MNHNS and CDR2 SASEGT. CDR3 length: 14 residues. V was trimmed by 3 bases and J by 3 bases, leaving 8 bases between them. Written as DNA, the CDR3 is TGTGCCAGCAGTGAGGGACGGTCTAATGAAAAACTGTTTTTT. The encoded protein is CASSEGRSNEKLFF.

This chain uses TRBV19 with TRBJ2-5; 7 bases fit TRBD2. Trimming took 5 bases from V and 2 from J; bases not matched to a gene: 11. The CDR3 runs to 16 residues. Per germline, CDR1 LNHDA and CDR2 SQIVND (reference sequence). In nucleotides, the CDR3 is TGTGCCAGTAGTGACCAAGCGGGGAGGGGACAAGAGACCCAGTACTTC. It translates to CASSDQAGRGQETQYF.

The chain uses TRBV7-9 and TRBJ2-2; unclear D gene. The germline gives CDR1 SEHNR, CDR2 FQNEAQ (reference sequence). The CDR3 covers 12 residues. V was shortened by 5 bases and J by 7 bases, with 8 bases between the two germline ends. The chain's CDR3 is CASSQRSGELFF. In DNA, the CDR3 is TGTGCCAGCAGCCAACGCAGCGGGGAGCTGTTTTTT.

The gene calls are TRBV5-6 and TRBJ2-1; maybe TRBD2 (6 bases). Germline CDR1 reads SGHDT; CDR2 reads YYEEEE. The V end was cut by 4 bases, the J end by 11 bases, with 10 bases between. The CDR3 is made up of 11 amino acids. Written as DNA, the CDR3 is TGTGCCAGCAGCGGTCTAGCGCAGCAGTTCTTC. The encoded protein is CASSGLAQQFF.

The rearrangement joins TRBV7-6 to TRBJ1-5, with 8 bases lining up with TRBD1. This CDR3 region has 14 residues. In germline, CDR1 is SGHVS, CDR2 FNYEAQ. The junction had 3 bases not matched to a gene; V was cut back by 3 bases and J by 5 bases. CDR3 loop: CASSFGQGDQPQHF. The DNA for the CDR3 is TGTGCCAGCAGCTTTGGACAGGGAGATCAGCCCCAGCATTTT.

The chain combines TRBV6-7 with TRBJ2-1, with TRBD2 matching 7 bases. TRBV6-7 is an open reading frame whose function is uncertain. The CDR3 totals 17 residues. Trimming at V came to 6 bases and at J to 8 bases, leaving 19 bases not matched to a gene. As DNA, the CDR3 is TGTGCCAGCAGATGTGGTGGCGGGAGCGAGGGCGCCGATGAGCAGTTCTTC. This gives the protein CASRCGGGSEGADEQFF.

This clone showed up just once. This rearrangement joins TRBV7-9 to TRBJ1-4, with unresolved D. The CDR3 has 16 amino acids. Between the trimmed V and J ends, which lost 2 bases and 8 bases, there was a span of 18 bases. Germline V gives CDR1 SEHNR, CDR2 FQNEAQ (reference sequence). CDR3 loop: CASSLRNPGAGEKLFF. Written as DNA, the CDR3 is TGTGCCAGCAGCTTAAGGAATCCGGGAGCTGGGGAAAAACTGTTTTTT.

The chain carries TRBV7-9 and TRBJ2-6; TRBD1 or TRBD2 may be the D gene (5 bases each). Germline V CDR1 and CDR2: SEHNR, FQNEAQ (reference sequence). The CDR3 totals 16 residues. V gave up 10 bases and J gave up 2 bases, with 18 bases separating them. CDR3 residues: CAIEGRHLTGANVLTF. The DNA of the CDR3 is TGTGCCATAGAGGGACGGCACCTCACTGGGGCCAACGTCCTGACTTTC.

The table lists this clone with a count of one. The CDR3 region has the DNA TGTGCCAGCACAGGGGCGGGGGAAAAACTGTTTTTT. This sequence encodes CASTGAGEKLFF. This rearrangement joins TRBV7-9 to TRBJ1-4; weak D call: TRBD1 (6 bases). This CDR3 is built from 12 residues. Trimming shortened V by 7 bases and J by 8 bases, and 11 bases separated the two germline ends. The V gene's germline CDR1 is SEHNR and CDR2 FQNEAQ (reference sequence).

The chain has TRBV30 and TRBJ1-6; TRBD1 matches 8 bases. Germline assignment: CDR1 GTSNPN and CDR2 SVGIG (reference sequence). With 3 bases clipped from V and 5 bases from J, the junction kept 12 bases outside the gene matches. CDR3 length: 17 residues. In DNA form, the CDR3 reads TGTGCCTGGAGCGGTACAGGGGGAATTAAAGATAATTCACCCCTCCACTTT. Its translation is CAWSGTGGIKDNSPLHF.

The gene calls are TRBV7-2 and TRBJ1-2; the D is unclear. The V gene lost 3 bases and the J gene lost 8 bases, with 16 bases spanning the gap. Per germline, CDR1 SGHTA and CDR2 FQGNSA. This CDR3 region has 14 residues. CDR3 bases: TGTGCCAGCAGCTTCAGTAGCGGTCTGGGCGGCTACACCTTC. This encodes CASSFSSGLGGYTF.

V is TRBV5-6 and J is TRBJ2-2; TRBD2 matches at 13 bases. The V gene's germline CDR1 is SGHDT and CDR2 YYEEEE. The length of the CDR3 is 19 residues. The V gene end was trimmed by 0 bases and the J gene end by 4 bases; junction bases not matched to a gene: 9. CDR3 DNA: TGTGCCAGCAGCTTGGGTGGACTAGCGGGGGCCTGGGGCACCGGGGAGCTGTTTTTT. It codes for CASSLGGLAGAWGTGELFF.